This TCR beta chain was identified during a study of T cells after yellow fever vaccination. Study-wide results and limits: Overlap between CD4 and CD8 compartments was detected for a small share of clonotypes.

It was through 5'RACE template switching that TCR cDNA was made, with a universal primer site and UMIs added. TCRdb independently ran MiXCR on the 5' RACE reads; one entry per CDR3 protein. The sample shows about 350,000 distinct CDR3 sequences, over 4% of them seen only once. There are many counts of this clonotype. Antigen unknown. CDR3 length: 15 residues. V shed 0 bases and J shed 4 bases, with 13 bases lying between them. CDR1 ENHRY and CDR2 SYGVKD come from the germline V gene. The chain carries TRBV10-3 and TRBJ2-7; D may be TRBD1 or TRBD2 (6 bases each). The sample consisted of PBMCs, taken 5 days after the yellow fever booster vaccination. This TCR was recovered from a man aged 18 to 29 who received the YFV17D yellow fever vaccine. The CDR3 here is CAISESQPGAYEQYF. The CDR3 nucleotides read TGTGCCATCAGTGAGTCTCAGCCGGGGGCGTACGAGCAGTACTTC.